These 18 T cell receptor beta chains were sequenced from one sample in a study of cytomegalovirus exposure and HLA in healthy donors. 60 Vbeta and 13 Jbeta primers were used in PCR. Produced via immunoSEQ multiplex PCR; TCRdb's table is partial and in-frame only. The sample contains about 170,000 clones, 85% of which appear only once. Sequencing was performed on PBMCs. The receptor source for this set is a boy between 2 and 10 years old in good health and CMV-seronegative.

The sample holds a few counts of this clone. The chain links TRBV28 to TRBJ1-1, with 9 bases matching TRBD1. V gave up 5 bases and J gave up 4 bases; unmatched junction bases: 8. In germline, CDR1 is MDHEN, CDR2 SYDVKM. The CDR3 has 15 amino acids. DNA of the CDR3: TGTGCCAGCAGTCTCCCCGGGACAGGGATCACTGAAGCTTTCTTT. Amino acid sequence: CASSLPGTGITEAFF.

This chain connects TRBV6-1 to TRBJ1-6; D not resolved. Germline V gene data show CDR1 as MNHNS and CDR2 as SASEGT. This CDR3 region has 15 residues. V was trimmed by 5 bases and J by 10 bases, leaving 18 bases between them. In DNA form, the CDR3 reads TGTGCCAGCAGTCCCCGGGATGGCTCGAGATCACCCCTCCACTTT. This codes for CASSPRDGSRSPLHF.

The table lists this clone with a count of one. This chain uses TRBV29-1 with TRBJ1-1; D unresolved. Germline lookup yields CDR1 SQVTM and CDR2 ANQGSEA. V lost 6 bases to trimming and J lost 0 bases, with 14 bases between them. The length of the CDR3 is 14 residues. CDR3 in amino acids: CSVPSGRMNTEAFF. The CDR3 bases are TGCAGCGTCCCGAGTGGGAGGATGAACACTGAAGCTTTCTTT.

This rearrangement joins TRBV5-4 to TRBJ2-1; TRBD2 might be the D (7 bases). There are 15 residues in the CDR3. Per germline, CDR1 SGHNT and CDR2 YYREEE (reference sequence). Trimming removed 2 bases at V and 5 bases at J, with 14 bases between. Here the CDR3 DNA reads TGTGCCAGCAGCTTTGGGGGGGCCACAAACAATGAGCAGTTCTTC. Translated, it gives CASSFGGATNNEQFF.

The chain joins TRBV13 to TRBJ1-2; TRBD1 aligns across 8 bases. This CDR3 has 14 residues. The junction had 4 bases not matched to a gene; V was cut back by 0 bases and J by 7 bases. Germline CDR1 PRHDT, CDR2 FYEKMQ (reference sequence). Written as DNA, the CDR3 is TGTGCCAGCAGCTTAGGCCAGGGGGCCGGTGGCTACACCTTC. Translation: CASSLGQGAGGYTF.

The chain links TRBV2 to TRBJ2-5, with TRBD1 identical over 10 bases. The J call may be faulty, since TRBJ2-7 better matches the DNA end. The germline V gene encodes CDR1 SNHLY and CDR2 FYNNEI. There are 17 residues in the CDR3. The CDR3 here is CASSEPATGTGVYEQYF. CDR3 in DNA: TGTGCCAGCAGTGAACCCGCCACCGGGACAGGGGTTTACGAGCAGTACTTC.

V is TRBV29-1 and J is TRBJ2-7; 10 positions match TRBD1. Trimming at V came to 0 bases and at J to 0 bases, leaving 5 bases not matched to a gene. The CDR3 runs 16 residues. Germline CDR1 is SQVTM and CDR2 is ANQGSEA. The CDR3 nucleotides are TGCAGCGTTGAAGAGTGGGGACAGGGGAGCTCCTACGAGCAGTACTTC. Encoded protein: CSVEEWGQGSSYEQYF.

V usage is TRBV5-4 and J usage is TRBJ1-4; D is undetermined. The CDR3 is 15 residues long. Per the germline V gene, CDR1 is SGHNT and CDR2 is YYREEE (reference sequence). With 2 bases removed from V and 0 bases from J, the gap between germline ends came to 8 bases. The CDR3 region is CASSFRGPTNEKLFF. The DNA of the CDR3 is TGTGCCAGCAGCTTCCGAGGGCCAACTAATGAAAAACTGTTTTTT.

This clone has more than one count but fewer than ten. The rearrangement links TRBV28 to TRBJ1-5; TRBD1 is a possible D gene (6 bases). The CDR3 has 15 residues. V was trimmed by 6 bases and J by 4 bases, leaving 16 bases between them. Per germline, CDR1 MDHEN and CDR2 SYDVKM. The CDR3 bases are TGTGCCAGCAGCCCCAGGGGCCCCGTAAATCAGCCCCAGCATTTT. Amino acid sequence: CASSPRGPVNQPQHF.

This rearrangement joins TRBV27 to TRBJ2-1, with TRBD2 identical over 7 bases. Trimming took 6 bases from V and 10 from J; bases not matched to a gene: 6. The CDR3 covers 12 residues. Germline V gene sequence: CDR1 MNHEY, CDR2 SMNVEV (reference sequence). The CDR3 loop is CASRGGLLEQFF. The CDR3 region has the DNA TGTGCCAGCAGGGGAGGGTTACTGGAGCAGTTCTTC.

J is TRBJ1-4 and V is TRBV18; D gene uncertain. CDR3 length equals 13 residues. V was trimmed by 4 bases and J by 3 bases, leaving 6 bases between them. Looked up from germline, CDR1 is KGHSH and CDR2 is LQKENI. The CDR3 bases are TGTGCCAGCTCACGCCAGGCTAATGAAAAACTGTTTTTT. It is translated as CASSRQANEKLFF.

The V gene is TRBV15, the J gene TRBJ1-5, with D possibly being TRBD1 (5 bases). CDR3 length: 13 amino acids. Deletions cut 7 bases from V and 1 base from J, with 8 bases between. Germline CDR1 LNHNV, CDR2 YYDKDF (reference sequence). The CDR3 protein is CATTPGSNQPQHF. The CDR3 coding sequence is TGTGCCACCACCCCAGGGAGCAATCAGCCCCAGCATTTT.

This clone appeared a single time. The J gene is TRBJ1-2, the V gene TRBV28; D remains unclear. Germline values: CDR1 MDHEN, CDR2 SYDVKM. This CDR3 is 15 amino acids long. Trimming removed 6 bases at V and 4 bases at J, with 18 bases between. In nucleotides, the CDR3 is TGTGCCAGCAGGCCCCCCCCGCCGGTCGGCTATGGCTACACCTTC. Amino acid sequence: CASRPPPPVGYGYTF.

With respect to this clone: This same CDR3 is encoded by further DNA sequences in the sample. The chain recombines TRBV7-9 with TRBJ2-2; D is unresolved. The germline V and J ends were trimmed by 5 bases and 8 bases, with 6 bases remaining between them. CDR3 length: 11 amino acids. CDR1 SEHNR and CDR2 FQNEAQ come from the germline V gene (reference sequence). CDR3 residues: CASSPPGELFF. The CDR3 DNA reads TGTGCCAGCAGCCCCCCAGGGGAGCTGTTTTTT.

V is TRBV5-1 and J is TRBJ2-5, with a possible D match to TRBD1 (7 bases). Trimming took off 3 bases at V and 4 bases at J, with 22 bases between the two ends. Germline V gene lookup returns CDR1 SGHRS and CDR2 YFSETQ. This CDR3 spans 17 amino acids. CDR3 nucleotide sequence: TGCGCCAGCAGCTCCCGCGGGACAGCCGGATTTAGAGAGACCCAGTACTTC. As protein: CASSSRGTAGFRETQYF.

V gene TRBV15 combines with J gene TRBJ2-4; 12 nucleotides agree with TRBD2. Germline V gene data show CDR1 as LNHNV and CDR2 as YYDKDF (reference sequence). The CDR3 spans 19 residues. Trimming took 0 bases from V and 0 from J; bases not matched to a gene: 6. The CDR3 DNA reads TGTGCCACCAGCAGAGATATCCTAGCGGGGGGGCGAGCCAAAAACATTCAGTACTTC. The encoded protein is CATSRDILAGGRAKNIQYF.

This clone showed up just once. The CDR3 nucleotides are TGTGCCAGCAGCGCCCAACAGGGCCTCCCAAACACCATATATTTT. Its protein product is CASSAQQGLPNTIYF. This chain links TRBV9 with TRBJ1-3; the D gene is possibly TRBD1 (6 bases). Germline V gene sequence: CDR1 SGDLS, CDR2 YYNGEE. This CDR3 has 15 residues. V was clipped by 3 bases and J by 6 bases, with 16 bases between them. The full variable domain, rest sourced from reference TRBV9 and TRBJ1-3, is DSGVTQTPKHLITATGQRVTLRCSPRSGDLSVYWYQQSLDQGLQFLIQYYNGEERAKGNILERFSAQQFPDLHSELNLSSLELGDSALYFCASSAQQGLPNTIYFGEGSWLTVV.

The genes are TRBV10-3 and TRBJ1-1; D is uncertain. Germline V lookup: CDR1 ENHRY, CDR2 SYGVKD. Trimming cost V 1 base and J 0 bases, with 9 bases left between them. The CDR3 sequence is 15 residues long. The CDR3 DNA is TGTGCCATCAGTGAGTTTGGAGCTATGAACACTGAAGCTTTCTTT. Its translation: CAISEFGAMNTEAFF.